These 27 T cell receptor beta chains came from one sample sequenced in a study of monozygotic twins with inflammatory bowel disease. TCRdb reprocessed the 5' RACE reads, keeping one entry per CDR3 protein, no DNA. This listing includes more than 300,000 distinct CDR3 sequences. Sample: blood. These receptors came from a human donor with ulcerative colitis or Crohn's disease, or a healthy co-twin of an affected twin (not recorded which).

V and J are TRBV10-3 and TRBJ1-3. Germline V gene lookup returns CDR1 ENHRY and CDR2 SYGVKD. The CDR3 contains 17 residues. The CDR3 region is CAISESRGTTYPNTIYF.

This chain uses TRBV5-1 with TRBJ2-3; with no DNA, the TCRdb D assignment of TRBD2 cannot be verified. Germline V gene data show CDR1 as SGHRS and CDR2 as YFSETQ. The CDR3 totals 18 residues. The CDR3 region is CASSSPGTSGGVTDTQYF.

The chain recombines TRBV24-1 with TRBJ2-3; TCRdb outputs TRBD1, but without DNA this stays unchecked. CDR1 and CDR2 (germline): KGHDR, SFDVKD. CDR3 length equals 14 residues. The CDR3 region is CATSATGPTDTQYF.

The CDR3 reads CASSFRDGTDQGDTQYF. This chain links TRBV12-3 or TRBV12-4 with TRBJ2-3; without DNA, the TCRdb call of TRBD1 cannot be checked. This CDR3 is 17 amino acids long.

The V call is TRBV5-1, the J call TRBJ2-2; TCRdb selects TRBD1, and the lack of DNA leaves this call unchecked. CDR1 and CDR2 (germline): SGHRS, YFSETQ. This CDR3 is 16 amino acids long. CDR3: CASSLEGQVPTGELFF.

V is TRBV6-5 and J is TRBJ1-4; without DNA, the TCRdb call of TRBD1 cannot be checked. From germline, CDR1 is MNHEY and CDR2 SVGAGI. CDR3 length: 16 amino acids. CDR3: CASSYSAVGADEKLFF.

This chain joins TRBV6-4 and TRBJ1-2; TCRdb outputs TRBD1, but without DNA this stays unchecked. CDR3 length: 13 residues. Germline CDR1 reads MRHNA; CDR2 reads SNTAGT. CDR3 residues: CASRRTGESGYTF.

This chain uses TRBV12-3 or TRBV12-4 with TRBJ2-1; checking the TCRdb D call of TRBD2 is not possible without DNA. This CDR3 is 16 amino acids long. The CDR3 loop reads CASRKSSGGSYNEQFF.

The chain links TRBV5-1 to TRBJ2-7; TCRdb proposes TRBD1, but this gene call is untestable without DNA. CDR3 length: 14 residues. Germline CDR1 is SGHRS and CDR2 is YFSETQ. CDR3 residues: CASSPDRVLDEQYF.

This rearrangement joins TRBV7-9 to TRBJ2-7. Germline-derived CDR1 and CDR2 are SEHNR and FQNEAQ (reference sequence). This CDR3 is 11 amino acids long. The CDR3 protein is CASSFEGEQYF.

The gene calls are TRBV5-1 and TRBJ1-2; checking the TCRdb D call of TRBD1 is not possible without DNA. The CDR3 loop spans 14 amino acids. Per the germline V gene, CDR1 is SGHRS and CDR2 is YFSETQ. The CDR3 spells CASSPGTQNYGYTF.

This chain uses TRBV14 with TRBJ2-2. This CDR3 is 17 amino acids long. Germline CDR1 and CDR2: SGHDN and FVKESK. CDR3: CASSKTQGAANTGELFF.

The rearrangement links TRBV20-1 to TRBJ1-1. From germline, CDR1 is DFQATT and CDR2 SNEGSKA (reference sequence). The CDR3 loop spans 14 amino acids. The CDR3 loop is CSASLGPGDTEAFF.

The rearrangement links TRBV10-3 to TRBJ2-7. The CDR3 length is 12 residues. CDR1 ENHRY and CDR2 SYGVKD come from the germline V gene. The CDR3 is CAISQADYEQYF.

The chain uses TRBV9 and TRBJ1-2; there is no DNA to check the TCRdb D call of TRBD1. This CDR3 has 15 residues. CDR1 and CDR2 (germline): SGDLS, YYNGEE. CDR3 sequence reads: CASSAYRGPGYGYTF.

The chain uses TRBV27 and TRBJ2-3; TCRdb's assignment of TRBD2 cannot be checked, as there is no DNA. CDR1 MNHEY and CDR2 SMNVEV come from the germline V gene (reference sequence). The CDR3 contains 16 residues. This CDR3 reads CASSGGWRGPPDTQYF.

The gene calls are TRBV4-3 and TRBJ1-1. The germline gives CDR1 LGHNA, CDR2 YSLEER. There are 19 residues in the CDR3. CDR3 loop: CASSQDRIQNSLMNTEAFF.

The rearrangement joins TRBV5-1 to TRBJ2-1; TCRdb calls TRBD2, which cannot be checked without DNA. The CDR3 sequence is 16 residues long. The germline CDR1 and CDR2 sequences are SGHRS and YFSETQ. The CDR3 region is CASSLDGTSGVNEQFF.

V and J are TRBV4-3 and TRBJ2-1; the D call from TCRdb, TRBD1, cannot be confirmed without DNA. CDR1 is LGHNA and CDR2 is YSLEER in the germline V gene. The CDR3 is made up of 12 amino acids. CDR3 region: CASSQGGTQQFF.

The CDR3 sequence is CASSLVGNEAFF. J is TRBJ1-1 and V is TRBV7-6. CDR3 length: 12 amino acids. Germline V gene lookup returns CDR1 SGHVS and CDR2 FNYEAQ.

V gene TRBV4-3 combines with J gene TRBJ2-7; with no DNA, the TCRdb D assignment of TRBD2 cannot be verified. Germline values: CDR1 LGHNA, CDR2 YSLEER. The CDR3 consists of 15 residues. Here the CDR3 reads CASSQEPAGGYEQYF.

The chain recombines TRBV7-3 with TRBJ2-2; TCRdb indicates TRBD1, and absent DNA this call remains unverified. The CDR3 sequence is 15 residues long. CDR1 is SGHTA and CDR2 is FQGTGA in the germline V gene. The CDR3: CASSLDRENTGELFF.

The chain's CDR3 is CASSQVGQADYDGQYF. The chain links TRBV5-1 to TRBJ2-7; with no DNA, the TCRdb D assignment of TRBD1 cannot be verified. This CDR3 is 16 amino acids long. The germline V gene has CDR1 SGHRS and CDR2 YFSETQ.

This chain uses TRBV6-2 or TRBV6-3 with TRBJ1-5. The CDR3 totals 15 residues. From germline, CDR1 is MNHEY and CDR2 SVGEGT. The CDR3 reads CASATEQVDNQPQHF.

CDR3 sequence: CASSLAAGNYNEQFF. The gene calls are TRBV5-1 and TRBJ2-1; TCRdb designates TRBD2, a call that cannot be tested without DNA. Germline CDR1 is SGHRS and CDR2 is YFSETQ. This CDR3 is built from 15 residues.

V gene TRBV29-1 combines with J gene TRBJ2-3; the D gene TCRdb calls, TRBD1, cannot be checked with no DNA. Germline CDR1 and CDR2: SQVTM and ANQGSEA. This CDR3 is built from 12 residues. CDR3 sequence: CSAQGDIDTQYF.

The rearrangement uses TRBV7-2 and TRBJ1-1; the TRBD1 assignment by TCRdb is unverifiable without DNA. This CDR3 region has 15 residues. Germline-derived CDR1 and CDR2 are SGHTA and FQGNSA. CDR3 loop: CASSLVGHPNTEAFF.